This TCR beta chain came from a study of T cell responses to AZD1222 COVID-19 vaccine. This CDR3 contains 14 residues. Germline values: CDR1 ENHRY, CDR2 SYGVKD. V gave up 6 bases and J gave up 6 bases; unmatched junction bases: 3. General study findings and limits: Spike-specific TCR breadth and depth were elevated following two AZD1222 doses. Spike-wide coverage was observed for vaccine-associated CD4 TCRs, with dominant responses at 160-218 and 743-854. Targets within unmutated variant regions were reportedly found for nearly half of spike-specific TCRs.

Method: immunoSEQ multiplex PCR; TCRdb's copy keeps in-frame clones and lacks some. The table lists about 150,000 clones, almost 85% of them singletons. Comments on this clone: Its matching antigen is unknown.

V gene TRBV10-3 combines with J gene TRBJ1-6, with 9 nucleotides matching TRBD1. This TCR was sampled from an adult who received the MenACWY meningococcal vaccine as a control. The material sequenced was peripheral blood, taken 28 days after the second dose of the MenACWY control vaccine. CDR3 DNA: TGTGCCATCAGAGGACAGGGGTTTAATTCACCCCTCCACTTT. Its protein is CAIRGQGFNSPLHF.